Presented here are 10 T cell receptor beta chains from one specimen sequenced in a study of T cell changes during pregnancy in multiple sclerosis. Produced via immunoSEQ multiplex PCR; TCRdb's table is partial and in-frame only. The sample has 70,000 to 90,000 clones, approximately 95% seen once. This sample comprised peripheral blood, obtained in the first trimester of pregnancy. Receptors were obtained from a female donor with multiple sclerosis, enrolled in a pregnancy study.

The chain is built from TRBV7-9 and TRBJ1-2, with TRBD1 matching over 8 bases. The germline CDR1 and CDR2 sequences are SEHNR and FQNEAQ (reference sequence). The CDR3 spans 12 residues. The J segment lost 8 bases and the V segment lost 8 bases, leaving 7 bases of the junction unmatched. In DNA, the CDR3 is TGTGCCAGCTTTCAGGGGGCGCGAGGCTACACCTTC. This gives the protein CASFQGARGYTF.

The V call is TRBV15, the J call TRBJ2-3; the D gene is possibly TRBD2 (6 bases). V lost 5 bases, J lost 0 bases, and 12 bases lay in between. The CDR3 contains 15 residues. The germline CDR1 and CDR2 sequences are LNHNV and YYDKDF (reference sequence). Here the CDR3 reads CATSASGRSTDTQYF. CDR3 nucleotides: TGTGCCACCAGCGCCTCGGGGAGGAGCACAGATACGCAGTATTTT.

V and J are TRBV6-5 and TRBJ1-5; 7 positions agree with TRBD1. V lost 6 bases, J lost 4 bases, and 9 bases stayed unmatched. This CDR3 has 15 amino acids. Looked up from germline, CDR1 is MNHEY and CDR2 is SVGAGI. The CDR3 protein is CASRGTAGRNQPQHF. DNA for the CDR3: TGTGCCAGCAGGGGGACAGCTGGAAGAAATCAGCCCCAGCATTTT.

CDR3 sequence reads: CASSLGGEAKNIQYF. CDR3 sequence (DNA): TGTGCCAGCAGCTTAGGCGGAGAGGCCAAAAACATTCAGTACTTC. This chain joins TRBV7-9 and TRBJ2-4; no definite D call. The germline V gene has CDR1 SEHNR and CDR2 FQNEAQ (reference sequence). There are 15 residues in the CDR3. Trimming removed 1 base from V and 1 base from J, with 8 bases in between.

This clone occurred once. The rearrangement uses TRBV7-9 and TRBJ1-1, with D maybe TRBD1 (6 bases). V dropped 7 bases and J dropped 4 bases, with 16 bases sitting between them. Germline V gives CDR1 SEHNR, CDR2 FQNEAQ (reference sequence). The CDR3 spans 14 residues. The CDR3, as DNA: TGTGCCAGCACGACTCAGGGGTACGGCACTGAAGCTTTCTTT. Amino acid sequence: CASTTQGYGTEAFF.

The chain combines TRBV5-1 with TRBJ1-4, with a possible D match to TRBD1 (5 bases). V gave up 1 base and J gave up 1 base, with 5 bases separating them. Germline loops: CDR1 SGHRS, CDR2 YFSETQ. The CDR3 is 14 residues long. The CDR3 loop is CASSLTGTNEKLFF. The CDR3 DNA is TGCGCCAGCAGCTTGACAGGAACTAATGAAAAACTGTTTTTT.

The rearrangement joins TRBV7-3 to TRBJ1-1; 10 bases map to TRBD1. After removal of 6 bases from V and 1 base from J, the junction contained 8 bases not matched to a gene. The CDR3 length is 16 residues. Germline V CDR1 and CDR2: SGHTA, FQGTGA. DNA for the CDR3: TGTGCCAGCAGGGACCGGGACAGGGGCTCGAACACTGAAGCTTTCTTT. It yields the protein CASRDRDRGSNTEAFF.

The rearrangement uses TRBV16 and TRBJ2-1; the match to TRBD2 covers 11 bases. CDR1 is KGHSY, CDR2 FQNENV, per germline. Losses at the gene ends were 0 bases for V and 5 bases for J; bases not matched to a gene: 21. The CDR3 contains 22 residues. The CDR3 loop is CASSQSSPALAGGFHPNNEQFF. Written as DNA, the CDR3 is TGTGCCAGCAGCCAATCGTCGCCGGCTCTAGCGGGAGGCTTTCACCCTAACAATGAGCAGTTCTTC.

The rearrangement uses TRBV19 and TRBJ1-5, with unresolved D. There are 15 residues in the CDR3. Looked up from germline, CDR1 is LNHDA and CDR2 is SQIVND (reference sequence). The V end lost 2 bases, the J end lost 0 bases, and 8 bases lay between the germline ends. The CDR3 sequence: CASSISRDSNQPQHF. The DNA of the CDR3 is TGTGCCAGTAGTATAAGTCGAGATAGCAATCAGCCCCAGCATTTT. The variable domain in full, with the rest retrieved from reference TRBV19 and TRBJ1-5, is DGGITQSPKYLFRKEGQNVTLSCEQNLNHDAMYWYRQDPGQGLRLIYYSQIVNDFQKGDIAEGYSVSREKKESFPLTVTSAQKNPTAFYLCASSISRDSNQPQHFGDGTRLSIL.

This chain joins TRBV19 and TRBJ2-2; 9 bases are shared with TRBD2. Germline CDR1 and CDR2: LNHDA and SQIVND (reference sequence). The junction had 6 bases not matched to a gene; V was cut back by 6 bases and J by 7 bases. The CDR3 runs to 14 residues. The CDR3 region has the DNA TGTGCCAGTAGCAGGTCAGCGGGAGGCGGGGAGCTGTTTTTT. It codes for CASSRSAGGGELFF.